This T cell receptor beta chain derives from a study of cytomegalovirus exposure and HLA in healthy donors. Study-wide points: The authors later found TCR association rates varying by HLA locus, with DRB1 most and HLA-C fewest. As was reported, the classifier diagnosed cytomegalovirus status with high specificity and sensitivity.

PCR used 60 Vbeta primers and 13 Jbeta primers. Assay used: immunoSEQ multiplex PCR; TCRdb lists only in-frame clones, some missing. Among around 130,000 clones listed, 80% to 85% were seen once. This clone was counted between two and nine times. What it binds is not known. The CDR3 is 11 residues long. The V segment lost 5 bases and the J segment 10 bases; nucleotides outside the gene matches: 2. CDR1 and CDR2 from the germline V gene are DFQATT and SNEGSKA (reference sequence). Unrecorded immune exposures were likely, despite nominal health at sampling. The chain combines TRBV20-1 with TRBJ2-1; TRBD2 matches 10 bases. Sequences were obtained from PBMCs. This clonotype was sampled from a female donor in good health and CMV-seronegative. The CDR3 sequence: CSAYSGREQFF. CDR3 DNA sequence: TGCAGTGCTTATAGCGGGAGGGAGCAGTTCTTC.